The 18 T cell receptor beta chains listed next were all sequenced from one sample in a study of blood T cell repertoires in COVID-19 (dated by TCRdb to 2019 to 2021). The library was obtained by the immunoSEQ multiplex PCR assay. As stored in TCRdb, this immuneACCESS dataset retains in-frame rearrangements with V and J assigned. A fraction of the clones does not appear; measured against another copy, unresolved V genes explain less than half of the discrepancy, and the remainder lacks a known reason. The table for this sample lists over 200,000 clones; approximately 87% of them were counted only once. Of the sample, roughly 2.5% falls within the top ten clones. The specimen was peripheral blood. Every receptor here comes from a woman between 45 and 60 years old with acute or convalescent COVID-19.

Only a few counts were recorded for this clone. The J gene is TRBJ2-7, the V gene TRBV4-2, with TRBD1 as a possible D gene (6 bases). CDR1 and CDR2 from the germline V gene are LGHNA and YNFKEQ. Trimming left V 1 base short and J 2 bases short, with 9 bases between. The CDR3 is made up of 14 amino acids. The CDR3 region has the DNA TGTGCCAGCAGCCAAGGGACAGTCACCTACGAGCAGTACTTC. Translating gives CASSQGTVTYEQYF.

The rearrangement uses TRBV10-3 and TRBJ2-6; TRBD1 is a possible D gene (5 bases). With 0 bases removed from V and 1 base from J, the gap between germline ends came to 10 bases. Germline CDR1 ENHRY, CDR2 SYGVKD. This CDR3 spans 17 amino acids. In DNA, the CDR3 is TGTGCCATCAGTGAGTCTAAGGGGTCTTCTGGGGCCAACGTCCTGACTTTC. Its translation is CAISESKGSSGANVLTF.

The V gene is TRBV19, the J gene TRBJ1-1; D is unclear. The CDR3 spans 14 residues. With 4 bases removed from V and 4 bases from J, the gap between germline ends came to 13 bases. The V gene's germline CDR1 is LNHDA and CDR2 SQIVND (reference sequence). The DNA for the CDR3 is TGTGCCAGTAGTAGACGTAGAGGGAGCACTGAAGCTTTCTTT. As protein: CASSRRRGSTEAFF. Combining the CDR3 with reference TRBV19 and TRBJ1-1 gives the whole variable domain DGGITQSPKYLFRKEGQNVTLSCEQNLNHDAMYWYRQDPGQGLRLIYYSQIVNDFQKGDIAEGYSVSREKKESFPLTVTSAQKNPTAFYLCASSRRRGSTEAFFGQGTRLTVV.

The chain is built from TRBV7-9 and TRBJ1-2; D ambiguous. Germline V lookup: CDR1 SEHNR, CDR2 FQNEAQ (reference sequence). This CDR3 has 13 amino acids. V was trimmed by 5 bases and J by 4 bases, leaving 11 bases between them. The DNA of the CDR3 is TGTGCCAGCAGCCCAATTGGAGTCTATGGCTACACCTTC. Its protein is CASSPIGVYGYTF.

V is TRBV4-1 and J is TRBJ1-1, with 7 bases identical to TRBD1. Germline V gene sequence: CDR1 MGHRA, CDR2 YSYEKL. After removal of 2 bases from V and 7 bases from J, the junction contained 13 bases not matched to a gene. The CDR3 covers 16 residues. For the CDR3, the DNA is TGCGCCAGCAGCCAACCGCTTTTCAGGGGGAGAAGTGAAGCTTTCTTT. Translated, it gives CASSQPLFRGRSEAFF.

The chain employs TRBV15 and TRBJ2-7; no definite D call. Germline V gene lookup returns CDR1 LNHNV and CDR2 YYDKDF (reference sequence). This CDR3 is built from 14 residues. The V and J ends lost 2 bases and 0 bases respectively, with 8 bases between them. Written as DNA, the CDR3 is TGTGCCACCAGCAGACCAGGATCCTCCTACGAGCAGTACTTC. It yields the protein CATSRPGSSYEQYF.

This rearrangement joins TRBV28 to TRBJ2-2; TRBD2 is a possible D gene (6 bases). The CDR3 extends over 18 amino acids. Trimming stripped 2 bases from V and 2 bases from J, with 18 bases between. Germline V gene lookup returns CDR1 MDHEN and CDR2 SYDVKM. The CDR3 protein is CASSLGLAGSHNTGELFF. CDR3 bases: TGTGCCAGCAGTTTAGGATTGGCGGGAAGCCATAACACCGGGGAGCTGTTTTTT.

The rearrangement uses TRBV5-1 and TRBJ2-1; D may be TRBD2 (5 bases). V gave up 4 bases and J gave up 8 bases, with 22 bases separating them. Germline CDR1 SGHRS, CDR2 YFSETQ. The length of the CDR3 is 16 residues. In DNA, the CDR3 is TGCGCCAGCAGCCCACCGACGGCGGTCGGGGTGGATGAGCAGTTCTTC. It specifies CASSPPTAVGVDEQFF.

This chain uses TRBV6-6 with TRBJ2-7; D ambiguous. V shed 2 bases and J shed 4 bases, with 6 bases lying between them. CDR3 size: 12 residues. In germline, CDR1 is MNHNY, CDR2 SVGAGI (reference sequence). CDR3 bases: TGTGCCAGCAGTTACGTAGCATACGAGCAGTACTTC. It specifies CASSYVAYEQYF.

This clone is a singleton in its sample. The chain carries TRBV20-1 and TRBJ2-7; D call uncertain. The CDR3 is 17 amino acids. Trimming took 3 bases from V and 3 from J, leaving 24 bases between them. Germline CDR1 is DFQATT and CDR2 is SNEGSKA (reference sequence). The CDR3 DNA sequence: TGCAGTGCTAGTGATCGCCTTGAATACGAGGTTGGCTACGAGCAGTACTTC. Its protein product is CSASDRLEYEVGYEQYF.

The rearrangement links TRBV18 to TRBJ1-4; D remains ambiguous. From germline, CDR1 is KGHSH and CDR2 LQKENI. V dropped 8 bases and J dropped 4 bases, with 17 bases sitting between them. The CDR3 consists of 15 residues. The CDR3 is CASNQLSGINEKLFF. In DNA, the CDR3 is TGTGCCAGCAATCAGCTTTCGGGGATTAATGAAAAACTGTTTTTT.

The chain employs TRBV24-1 and TRBJ2-7, with 7 bases lining up with TRBD1. The germline V gene encodes CDR1 KGHDR and CDR2 SFDVKD. CDR3 size: 16 residues. After removal of 7 bases from V and 4 bases from J, the junction contained 15 bases not matched to a gene. CDR3 in amino acids: CATRANTGTESYEQYF. The DNA for the CDR3 is TGTGCCACCAGGGCCAATACCGGGACAGAATCATACGAGCAGTACTTC.

This clone came up once. The genes are TRBV12-5 and TRBJ2-7, with TRBD2 matching over 7 bases. The CDR3 contains 13 residues. V lost 0 bases to trimming and J lost 7 bases; unmatched junction nucleotides: 3. Germline loops: CDR1 LGHNT, CDR2 FRNRAP. The DNA of the CDR3 is TGTGCTAGTGGTTTGGTTCTGGGGGGGGAGCAGTACTTC. Its protein is CASGLVLGGEQYF.

The V call is TRBV7-2, the J call TRBJ2-5; 8 bases fit TRBD2. This CDR3 contains 16 residues. CDR1 SGHTA and CDR2 FQGNSA come from the germline V gene. Trimming at V came to 1 base and at J to 2 bases, leaving 6 bases not matched to a gene. CDR3 protein: CASSLGVSSGQETQYF. The CDR3 DNA reads as TGTGCCAGCAGCTTAGGAGTATCTAGCGGGCAAGAGACCCAGTACTTC.

The chain couples TRBV7-2 to TRBJ1-5, with D possibly being TRBD1 (6 bases). Germline V gene lookup returns CDR1 SGHTA and CDR2 FQGNSA. V gave up 5 bases and J gave up 4 bases, with 9 bases separating them. This CDR3 contains 13 residues. CDR3: CASSVQGNQPQHF. CDR3 DNA sequence: TGTGCCAGCAGCGTACAGGGTAATCAGCCCCAGCATTTT.

The chain employs TRBV7-9 and TRBJ2-7; D is ambiguous. Deletions cut 4 bases from V and 0 bases from J, with 16 bases between. This CDR3 is 16 amino acids long. The V gene's germline CDR1 is SEHNR and CDR2 FQNEAQ (reference sequence). The CDR3: CASSSPAGKISYEQYF. CDR3 sequence (DNA): TGTGCCAGCAGCTCTCCGGCAGGAAAAATCTCCTACGAGCAGTACTTC.

The genes are TRBV7-3 and TRBJ1-3, with D possibly TRBD1 on 5 matching bases. The ends were cut back, 5 bases at V and 1 base at J, with 9 bases in the middle. CDR1 and CDR2 (germline): SGHTA, FQGTGA. The CDR3 spans 14 residues. CDR3 protein: CASSRGSSGNTIYF. The CDR3 DNA reads as TGTGCCAGCAGCCGGGGGTCTTCTGGAAACACCATATATTTT.

Comments on this clone: The same CDR3 also results from other DNA sequences found in this sample. The chain has TRBV6-5 and TRBJ2-5; TRBD1 aligns across 9 bases. This CDR3 is 15 amino acids long. Germline V gene data show CDR1 as MNHEY and CDR2 as SVGAGI. Trimming took 0 bases from V and 2 from J; bases not matched to a gene: 1. The DNA for the CDR3 is TGTGCCAGCAGTTACTCTGGGACAGGGCAAGAGACCCAGTACTTC. Translation: CASSYSGTGQETQYF.